The clone carrying this T cell receptor beta chain was found many times. Its antigen is as yet unknown. From the germline J gene comes the end of the CDR3, since the read stops 3 residues before it. In germline, CDR1 is WNHNN, CDR2 SYGVQD (reference sequence). The junction had 8 bases not matched to a gene; V was cut back by 2 bases and J by 6 bases. The CDR3 extends over 15 amino acids. Equal genomic DNA amounts from CVID and control samples were sequenced. Data came from immunoSEQ multiplex PCR; TCRdb stores just in-frame clones and leaves some out. This sample comprises 30,000 to 40,000 clones, none seen once only. This sample is drawn from a study of T cell clonality in common variable immunodeficiency. General study points: What drives increased CVID clonality needs T cell subpopulation sequencing. Shared TCRbeta clones were fewer between CVID subjects than controls. TCRbeta clonality was increased in CVID versus healthy controls.

The sequenced sample was peripheral blood mononuclear cells. The clonotype comes from a person aged 18 to 70 in good health. The V gene is TRBV10-1, the J gene TRBJ1-2; TRBD1 aligns across 8 bases. CDR3 amino acids: CASSEQTGAVNGYTF. CDR3 DNA (partial): TGCGCCAGCAGTGAGCAGACAGGGGCTGTAAATGGC.